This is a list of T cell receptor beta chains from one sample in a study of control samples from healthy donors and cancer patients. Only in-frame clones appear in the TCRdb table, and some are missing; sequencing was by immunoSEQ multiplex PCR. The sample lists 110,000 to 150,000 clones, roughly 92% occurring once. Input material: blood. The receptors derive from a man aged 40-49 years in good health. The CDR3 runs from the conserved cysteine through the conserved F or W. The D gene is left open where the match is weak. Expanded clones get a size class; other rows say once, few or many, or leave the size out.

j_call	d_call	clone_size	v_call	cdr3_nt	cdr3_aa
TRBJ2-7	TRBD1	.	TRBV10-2	TGCGCCAGCAGGGGACAGGGGGTATACGAGCAGTACTTC	CASRGQGVYEQYF
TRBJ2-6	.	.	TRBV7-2	TGTGCCAGCAGCTTGCGATCCGGGGCCAACGTCCTGACTTTC	CASSLRSGANVLTF
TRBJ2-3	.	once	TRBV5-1	TGCGCCAGCAGCTTGGTGGCGGGTAGCACAGATACGCAGTATTTT	CASSLVAGSTDTQYF
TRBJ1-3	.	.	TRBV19	TGTGCCAGTAGTATTACCTCTGCCTCTGGAAACACCATATATTTT	CASSITSASGNTIYF
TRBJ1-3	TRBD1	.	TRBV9	TGTGCCAGCAGCGTAGACCTTACGATGAAGACAGGGCGCGGAAACACCATATATTTT	CASSVDLTMKTGRGNTIYF
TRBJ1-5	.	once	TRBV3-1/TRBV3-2	TGTGCCAGCAGCCCCGGGACTCACAACCAGCCCCAGCATTTT	CASSPGTHNQPQHF
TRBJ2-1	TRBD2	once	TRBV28	TGTGCCAGCACCCTAAAGCGGACTAGCGCCTACAATGAGCAGTTCTTC	CASTLKRTSAYNEQFF
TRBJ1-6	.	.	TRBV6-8	TGTGCCAGAGACGGACCGACGCTTGATAATTCACCCCTCCACTTT	CARDGPTLDNSPLHF
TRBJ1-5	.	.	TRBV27	TGTGCCAGCAGTTTATCCATTGGTCCCCAAGGGAATCAGCCCCAGCATTTT	CASSLSIGPQGNQPQHF
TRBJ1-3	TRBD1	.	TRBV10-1	TGCGCCAGCAGTCCGGACAGGGGGCCTGGAAACACCATATATTTT	CASSPDRGPGNTIYF
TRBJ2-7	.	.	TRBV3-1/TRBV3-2	TGTGCCAGCAGCCAACGGAGCTCCTACGAGCAGTACTTC	CASSQRSSYEQYF
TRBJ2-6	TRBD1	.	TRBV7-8	TGTGCCAGCAGCGCGGTTACAGGGGCGAGCTCTGGGGCCAACGTCCTGACTTTC	CASSAVTGASSGANVLTF
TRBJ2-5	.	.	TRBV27	TGTGCCAGCAATCCCCGGGGAAGCGCGGCGGGGGAGACCCAGTACTTC	CASNPRGSAAGETQYF
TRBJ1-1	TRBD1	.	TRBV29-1	TGCAGCGACAGACAGGGGAACACTGAAGCTTTCTTT	CSDRQGNTEAFF
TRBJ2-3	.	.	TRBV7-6	TGTGCCAGCAGCTCCCCGGGGGCGGGGACAGATACGCAGTATTTT	CASSSPGAGTDTQYF
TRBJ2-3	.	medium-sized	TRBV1	TGCACCAGCAGCCAATCCATGGACGGCGGGAGGGACACAGATACGCAGTATTTT	CTSSQSMDGGRDTDTQYF
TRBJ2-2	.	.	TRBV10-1	TGCGCCAGCAGTGTGTCTACGGGGAGCGGGGAGCTGTTTTTT	CASSVSTGSGELFF
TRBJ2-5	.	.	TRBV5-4	TGTGCCAGCAGCCGGCCCGGAACGCACTCCCAAGAGACCCAGTACTTC	CASSRPGTHSQETQYF
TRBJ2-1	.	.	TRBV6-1	TGTGCCAGCAGTGAAGCCTTAAGTGACAATGAGCAGTTCTTC	CASSEALSDNEQFF
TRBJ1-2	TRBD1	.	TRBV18	TGTGCCAGCTCACCACAAAGCAGGGACAGCATCTATGGCTACACCTTC	CASSPQSRDSIYGYTF
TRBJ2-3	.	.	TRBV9	TGTGCCAGCAGCGCCTACGGGACGGTTAGCACAGATACGCAGTATTTT	CASSAYGTVSTDTQYF
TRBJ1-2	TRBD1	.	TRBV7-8	TGTGCCAGCAGCTTAGGACAGGGAGGTGAAGGCTACACCTTC	CASSLGQGGEGYTF
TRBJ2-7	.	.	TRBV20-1	TGCAGTGCAGGAAGGGTCGAGCAGTACTTC	CSAGRVEQYF
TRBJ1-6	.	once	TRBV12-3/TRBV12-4	TGTGCCAGCAGTTTAGTGGGGGACCTCCACTTT	CASSLVGDLHF
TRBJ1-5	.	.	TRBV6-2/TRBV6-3	TGTGCCAGCAGTTACGGATATAGCAATCAGCCCCAGCATTTT	CASSYGYSNQPQHF
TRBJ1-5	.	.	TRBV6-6	TGTGCCAGCAGTTATAATCAGCCCCAGCATTTT	CASSYNQPQHF
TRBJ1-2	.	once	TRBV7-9	TGTGCCAGCAGCTTAAGGGGTTCCGATGGCTACACCTTC	CASSLRGSDGYTF
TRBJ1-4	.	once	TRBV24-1	TGTGCCACCAGTGATTGGGGAGATGAAAAACTGTTTTTT	CATSDWGDEKLFF
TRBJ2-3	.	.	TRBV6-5	TGTGCCAGCAGTCCGGGACTGCTAGGGGCAGATACGCAGTATTTT	CASSPGLLGADTQYF
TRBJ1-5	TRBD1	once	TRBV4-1	TGCGCCAGCAGCCATCCCGGGACAGGGGGGCCTCAGCCCCAGCATTTT	CASSHPGTGGPQPQHF
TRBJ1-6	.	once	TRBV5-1	TGCGCCAGCAGCCCCGGACTGAGGGATCATAATTCACCCCTCCACTTT	CASSPGLRDHNSPLHF
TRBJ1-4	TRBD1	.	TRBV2	TGTGCCAGCAGTCCCAGGGACAGGGAGGATGAAAAACTGTTTTTT	CASSPRDREDEKLFF
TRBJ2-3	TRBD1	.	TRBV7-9	TGTGCCAGCAGCTACACAGGGGGCTGGAGCACAGATACGCAGTATTTT	CASSYTGGWSTDTQYF
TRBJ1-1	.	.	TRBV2	TGTGCCAGCAGTCGGGACCTTGAAGCTTTCTTT	CASSRDLEAFF
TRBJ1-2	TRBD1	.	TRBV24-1	TGTGCCACCAGTGATTCAGACAGGGGGGACTATGGCTACACCTTC	CATSDSDRGDYGYTF
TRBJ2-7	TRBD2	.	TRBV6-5	TGTGCCAGCAGTTACTTACTAGCGGGGGGGCGCGGCGAGCAGTACTTC	CASSYLLAGGRGEQYF
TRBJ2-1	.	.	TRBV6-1	TGTGCCAGCAGTGAATTGGGTTTTTCGTACAATGAGCAGTTCTTC	CASSELGFSYNEQFF
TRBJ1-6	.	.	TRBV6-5	TGTGCCTCCAGAGAAAGGGACTCCGCGGCCCTCCACTTT	CASRERDSAALHF
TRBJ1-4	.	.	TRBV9	TGTGCCAGCAGCGTAGGGGACGGATATGAAAAACTGTTTTTT	CASSVGDGYEKLFF
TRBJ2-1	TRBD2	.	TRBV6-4	TGTGCCAGCAGTTCCAGACTAGCGGGGGCCCACAATGAGCAGTTCTTC	CASSSRLAGAHNEQFF
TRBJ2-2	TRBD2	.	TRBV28	TGTGCCAGCACTCCGCGGACTAGCGTTTCAGGGGAGCTGTTTTTT	CASTPRTSVSGELFF
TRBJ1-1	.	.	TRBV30	TGTGCCTGGAGGGTAGCCTTGAACACTGAAGCTTTCTTT	CAWRVALNTEAFF
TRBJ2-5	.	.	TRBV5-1	TGCGCCAGCAGCTTGGGATCTGGGCAAGAGACCCAGTACTTC	CASSLGSGQETQYF
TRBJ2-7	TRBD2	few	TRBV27	TGTGCCAGCAGTGTAGGACTAGCCAACGAGCAGTACTTC	CASSVGLANEQYF
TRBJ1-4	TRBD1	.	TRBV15	TGTGCCACTAGATTGGGGACAGGGGGAAAACTGTTTTTT	CATRLGTGGKLFF